Listed below are T cell receptor beta chains from one sample, sequenced in a study of blood T cell repertoires in COVID-19. Data came from immunoSEQ multiplex PCR; TCRdb stores just in-frame clones and leaves some out. Of 150,000 or so clones listed, around 89% were seen once; the top ten hold 13%. Specimen: peripheral blood. The source is a man younger than 35 with COVID-19, enrolled during active disease. Each CDR3 is given with its conserved first and last residue. A D gene is named only where the DNA matches it firmly. For some rows the clone size is stated as once, few or many, or as a class when expanded; others skip it.

D	V	size	J	DNA	CDR3
NA	TRBV6-5	NA	TRBJ2-7	TGTGCCAGCAGTCCTCAGCGGCGGGTGTCCTACGAGCAGTACTTC	CASSPQRRVSYEQYF
NA	TRBV6-2/TRBV6-3	NA	TRBJ2-7	TGTGCCAGCAGTCCCTGGACCCGGGGGTCCCCCTACGAGCAGTACTTC	CASSPWTRGSPYEQYF
TRBD1	TRBV30	once	TRBJ1-2	TGTGCCTGGGGAAGACAGGGGGCTAACTATGGCTACACCTTC	CAWGRQGANYGYTF
NA	TRBV7-9	NA	TRBJ2-5	TGTGCCAGCAGCTTACCGGGAATTGAGACCCAGTACTTC	CASSLPGIETQYF
NA	TRBV11-3	NA	TRBJ2-5	TGTGCCAGCAGCGCGGGGGCAGCGTACCAAGAGACCCAGTACTTC	CASSAGAAYQETQYF
NA	TRBV5-1	NA	TRBJ1-4	TGCGCCAGCAGCTCTAGACAGTTCGATGAAAAACTGTTTTTT	CASSSRQFDEKLFF
TRBD2	TRBV7-9	NA	TRBJ2-1	TGTGCCAGCAGCTTAGAGCTAGCGGAGTACAATGAGCAGTTCTTC	CASSLELAEYNEQFF
TRBD1	TRBV6-5	few	TRBJ1-2	TGTGCCAGCACACAAGGGTGGAACCAGGGGGTTGGCTACACCTTC	CASTQGWNQGVGYTF
NA	TRBV13	NA	TRBJ1-2	TGTGCCAGCAGCTTAGGGGGGGCAGCTAACTATGGCTACACCTTC	CASSLGGAANYGYTF
TRBD1	TRBV5-5	few	TRBJ1-6	TGTGCCAGCAGCTTAGAGGACAGGGGTAATTCACCCCTCCACTTT	CASSLEDRGNSPLHF
NA	TRBV28	NA	TRBJ1-1	TGTGCCAGCAGTTTAATGCCTCCGCCCAGGGCTACTGAAGCTTTCTTT	CASSLMPPPRATEAFF
TRBD1	TRBV4-1	few	TRBJ2-5	TGCGCCAGCAGCCAAGATACAGGGGGCTCCGAGACCCAGTACTTC	CASSQDTGGSETQYF
NA	TRBV6-4	NA	TRBJ2-3	TGTGCCAGCAGTGACTCAGGGGTGGGTACGCAGTATTTT	CASSDSGVGTQYF
NA	TRBV5-1	NA	TRBJ1-2	TGCGCCAGCAGCTTAGAACTCGACAGTGGCTACACCTTC	CASSLELDSGYTF
NA	TRBV9	NA	TRBJ1-1	TGTGCCAGCAGCTCTCTGGGCAGGCTGAACACTGAAGCTTTCTTT	CASSSLGRLNTEAFF
TRBD2	TRBV14	NA	TRBJ2-5	TGTGCCAGCAGGGACGGACTAGCGGGGAACCAAGAGACCCAGTACTTC	CASRDGLAGNQETQYF
TRBD1	TRBV6-1	NA	TRBJ1-6	TGTGCCAGCAGCGAAAGGGGGCAGAGGAGCTCCTATAATTCACCCCTCCACTTT	CASSERGQRSSYNSPLHF